This is a list of T cell receptor beta chains from one sample in a study of shared clonotypes between healthy human individuals. Profiled with immunoSEQ multiplex PCR; TCRdb holds only in-frame clones, not every one. The data contain 2 million to 3 million clones, 80% to 95% of them seen just once; the ten biggest clones take up 0.36%. Sequenced material: naive CD4+ T cells from PBMCs. Receptor source: a man between 18 and 35 years old in good health. Some clones in this sample may be carry-over from other donors' samples. Both conserved end residues are part of each CDR3. Each record gives: CDR3 protein, CDR3 DNA, D gene, V gene, J gene. D genes are given only for firm matches.

CASSGRQAGSTEAFF	TGTGCCAGTAGTGGACGACAGGCTGGTAGCACTGAAGCTTTCTTT	.	TRBV19	TRBJ1-1
CASSNLDSPPSKLFF	TGTGCCAGTAGTAACTTGGACTCCCCCCCGTCAAAACTGTTTTTT	.	TRBV19	TRBJ1-4
CASRLGGFRDYGYTF	TGTGCCAGCAGACTCGGGGGATTCCGGGACTATGGCTACACCTTC	.	TRBV5-4	TRBJ1-2
CASRALAANTGELFF	TGTGCCAGCAGGGCCCTAGCGGCGAACACCGGGGAGCTGTTTTTT	TRBD2	TRBV9	TRBJ2-2
CASRDRHSYEQYF	TGTGCCAGTCGGGACAGGCACTCCTACGAGCAGTACTTC	TRBD1	TRBV2	TRBJ2-7
CASSQPVLARGRIGEQYF	TGTGCCAGCAGCCAGCCCGTTTTGGCCAGGGGGCGAATAGGCGAGCAGTACTTC	TRBD1	TRBV7-9	TRBJ2-7
CASSPQNLNTGELFF	TGTGCCAGCTCACCACAGAACTTGAACACCGGGGAGCTGTTTTTT	.	TRBV18	TRBJ2-2
CASSLAGETQYF	TGTGCCAGCAGCTTAGCGGGGGAGACCCAGTACTTC	.	TRBV11-2	TRBJ2-5
CAYDGQGTYEQYF	TGTGCCTACGATGGGCAGGGCACCTACGAGCAGTACTTC	.	TRBV5-4	TRBJ2-7
CAWRLISGANVLTF	TGTGCCTGGAGGCTGATCTCTGGGGCCAACGTCCTGACTTTC	.	TRBV30	TRBJ2-6